Listed here are 13 T cell receptor beta chains from one sample, sequenced in a study of blood T cell repertoires in COVID-19. Some clones are missing from TCRdb's copy, which holds only in-frame ones; the method was immunoSEQ multiplex PCR. The sample includes 150,000 to 200,000 clones, around 80% of them seen just once. Sequenced sample: peripheral blood. Receptor source: an elderly woman with acute or convalescent COVID-19.

The chain uses TRBV20-1 and TRBJ2-1; 7 bases are a match to TRBD2. V lost 3 bases and J lost 6; bases outside the gene matches: 11. Germline CDR1 and CDR2: DFQATT and SNEGSKA (reference sequence). This CDR3 has 15 amino acids. The CDR3 spells CSASVAGVSRNEQFF. The CDR3 DNA reads TGCAGTGCTAGTGTGGCGGGAGTGAGCCGCAATGAGCAGTTCTTC.

The V gene is TRBV30, the J gene TRBJ1-1; the match to TRBD1 covers 7 bases. Losses at the gene ends were 4 bases for V and 5 bases for J; bases not matched to a gene: 7. CDR3 length: 13 amino acids. From germline, CDR1 is GTSNPN and CDR2 SVGIG (reference sequence). The CDR3, as DNA: TGTGCCTGGACACACTCAGGGGGGACTGAAGCTTTCTTT. Residues: CAWTHSGGTEAFF.

The V and J genes are TRBV4-3 and TRBJ2-7; D remains unclear. The CDR3 runs to 10 residues. CDR1 is LGHNA and CDR2 is YSLEER in the germline V gene. V shed 9 bases and J shed 5 bases, with 8 bases lying between them. DNA for the CDR3: TGCGCCAGGCTGAGAGACGAGCAGTACTTC. This encodes CARLRDEQYF.

The V call is TRBV19, the J call TRBJ2-5, with 7 bases aligning to TRBD2. Per the germline V gene, CDR1 is LNHDA and CDR2 is SQIVND (reference sequence). The CDR3 spans 19 residues. J lost 0 bases, V lost 3 bases, and 16 bases had no gene match. This CDR3 is CASSISSEGGGFYQETQYF. The CDR3 nucleotides are TGTGCCAGTAGTATTTCGTCTGAGGGCGGGGGTTTTTACCAAGAGACCCAGTACTTC.

J is TRBJ2-3 and V is TRBV19, with D perhaps matching TRBD1 (5 bases). The CDR3 totals 15 residues. Germline V gives CDR1 LNHDA, CDR2 SQIVND (reference sequence). V was trimmed by 5 bases and J by 5 bases, leaving 17 bases between them. The DNA for the CDR3 is TGTGCCAGTAGTCCTTACCAGACAGACCTAGATACGCAGTATTTT. Amino acids: CASSPYQTDLDTQYF.

This clone was recorded only once. The chain is built from TRBV5-5 and TRBJ1-1, with D perhaps TRBD1 (6 bases). Germline CDR1 SGHKS, CDR2 YYEKEE (reference sequence). This CDR3 comprises 12 residues. The germline V and J ends were trimmed by 4 bases and 11 bases, with 15 bases remaining between them. The CDR3 protein is CASSEGVLGAFF. Written as DNA, the CDR3 is TGTGCCAGCAGCGAGGGGGTGCTCGGGGCTTTCTTT.

J is TRBJ2-7 and V is TRBV24-1; D may be TRBD2 (5 bases). The germline CDR1 and CDR2 sequences are KGHDR and SFDVKD. V shed 1 base and J shed 7 bases, with 19 bases lying between them. The CDR3 loop spans 16 amino acids. CDR3 amino acids: CATSDFEALGKREQYF. The CDR3 DNA follows: TGTGCCACCAGTGATTTTGAAGCCCTCGGGAAGAGGGAGCAGTACTTC.

V and J are TRBV18 and TRBJ2-5; 7 bases are a match to TRBD1. With 2 bases clipped from V and 2 bases from J, the junction kept 5 bases outside the gene matches. This CDR3 region has 15 residues. Germline V gene sequence: CDR1 KGHSH, CDR2 LQKENI. The CDR3 nucleotides are TGTGCCAGCTCACCAGTAACAGGGGTACAAGAGACCCAGTACTTC. It encodes CASSPVTGVQETQYF.

V gene TRBV7-9 combines with J gene TRBJ2-7, with TRBD1 matching 10 bases. Germline CDR1 SEHNR, CDR2 FQNEAQ (reference sequence). The CDR3 has 14 residues. V shed 6 bases and J 3 bases; nucleotides not matched to a gene: 5. The CDR3 loop reads CASRGTGEGYEQYF. CDR3 DNA sequence: TGTGCCAGCAGGGGGACAGGGGAAGGCTACGAGCAGTACTTC.

The rearrangement uses TRBV18 and TRBJ1-3; no firm D call. Germline V gene lookup returns CDR1 KGHSH and CDR2 LQKENI. The CDR3 has 14 amino acids. V lost 0 bases and J lost 8, with 11 bases in between. The CDR3 spells CASSPPVRVDTIYF. The CDR3 nucleotides read TGTGCCAGCTCACCACCGGTTCGGGTCGACACCATATATTTT.

The chain uses TRBV21-1 and TRBJ1-1. TRBV21-1 is described as a pseudogene. The CDR3 has 18 residues. CDR3 loop: CASIPGGRGALGNRVAFF. The DNA of the CDR3 is TGTGCCAGTATCCCTGGGGGGAGGGGGGCGCTGGGAAACCGGGTAGCTTTCTTT.

The chain carries TRBV7-2 and TRBJ1-2; D might be TRBD1 (6 bases). V lost 2 bases and J lost 4, with 11 bases in between. The CDR3 contains 14 residues. CDR1 is SGHTA, CDR2 FQGNSA, per germline. CDR3 loop: CASSLLARGYGYTF. In DNA, the CDR3 is TGTGCCAGCAGCTTACTCGCCAGGGGCTATGGCTACACCTTC.

The chain joins TRBV19 to TRBJ2-1; 12 bases are a match to TRBD2. The CDR3 spans 16 residues. Germline V lookup: CDR1 LNHDA, CDR2 SQIVND (reference sequence). V lost 4 bases to trimming and J lost 8 bases; unmatched junction nucleotides: 9. The CDR3 nucleotides read TGTGCCAGTAGTAACCTAGCGGGAGGGCCTCGGTATGAGCAGTTCTTC. It is translated as CASSNLAGGPRYEQFF.